This T cell receptor delta chain was sequenced in a study of gamma-delta T cells after stem cell transplantation. TCRdb re-called the RT-PCR reads with CATT. Among 2,000 to 2,500 delta-chain clones listed, about 31% were seen once. The CDR3 consists of 17 residues. Germline V lookup: CDR1 TSWWSYY, CDR2 QGS. V lost 0 bases to trimming and J lost 0 bases, with 14 bases between them. The sample was gamma-delta T cells. This TCR came from a human donor. It is not recorded whose cells these are; they may come from a transplant donor. The J gene is TRDJ1, the V gene TRDV1; D gene ambiguous. The CDR3 reads CALGELNRMSYTDKLIF. CDR3 in DNA: TGTGCTCTTGGGGAACTCAACCGAATGTCCTACACCGATAAACTCATCTTT.